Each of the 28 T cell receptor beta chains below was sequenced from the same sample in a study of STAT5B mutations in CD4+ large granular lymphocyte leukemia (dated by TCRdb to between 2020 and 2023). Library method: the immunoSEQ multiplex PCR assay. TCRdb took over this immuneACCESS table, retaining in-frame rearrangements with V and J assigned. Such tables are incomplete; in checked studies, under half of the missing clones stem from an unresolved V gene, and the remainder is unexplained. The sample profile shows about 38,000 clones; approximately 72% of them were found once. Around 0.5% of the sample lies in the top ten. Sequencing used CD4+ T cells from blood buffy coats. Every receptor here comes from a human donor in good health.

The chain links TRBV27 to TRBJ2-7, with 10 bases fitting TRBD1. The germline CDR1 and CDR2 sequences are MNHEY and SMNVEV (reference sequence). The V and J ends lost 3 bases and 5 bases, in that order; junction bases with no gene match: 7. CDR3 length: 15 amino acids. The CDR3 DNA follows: TGTGCCAGCAGTTTTGGTGGGACAGGGGTTCACGAGCAGTACTTC. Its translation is CASSFGGTGVHEQYF.

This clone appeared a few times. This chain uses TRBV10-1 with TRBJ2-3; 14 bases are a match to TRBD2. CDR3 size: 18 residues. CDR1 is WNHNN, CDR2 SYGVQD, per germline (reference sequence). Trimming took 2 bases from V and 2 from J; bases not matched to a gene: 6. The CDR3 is CASSEGLAGGLITDTQYF. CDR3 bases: TGCGCCAGCAGTGAGGGACTAGCGGGGGGCCTTATCACAGATACGCAGTATTTT.

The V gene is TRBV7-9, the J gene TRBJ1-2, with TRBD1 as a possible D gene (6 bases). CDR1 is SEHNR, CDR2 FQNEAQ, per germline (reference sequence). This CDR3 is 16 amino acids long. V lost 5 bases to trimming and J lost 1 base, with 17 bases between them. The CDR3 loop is CASSDGQPGVNYGYTF. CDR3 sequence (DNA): TGTGCCAGCAGCGATGGACAGCCCGGGGTTAACTATGGCTACACCTTC.

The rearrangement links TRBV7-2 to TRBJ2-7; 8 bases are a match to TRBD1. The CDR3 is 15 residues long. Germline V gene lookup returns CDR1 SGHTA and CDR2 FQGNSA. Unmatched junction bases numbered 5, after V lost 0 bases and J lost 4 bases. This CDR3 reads CASSLAPGQVYEQYF. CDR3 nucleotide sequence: TGTGCCAGCAGCTTAGCGCCGGGACAGGTTTACGAGCAGTACTTC. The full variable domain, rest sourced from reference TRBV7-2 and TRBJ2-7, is GAGVSQSPSNKVTEKGKDVELRCDPISGHTALYWYRQSLGQGLEFLIYFQGNSAPDKSGLPSDRFSAERTGGSVSTLTIQRTQQEDSAVYLCASSLAPGQVYEQYFGPGTRLTVT.

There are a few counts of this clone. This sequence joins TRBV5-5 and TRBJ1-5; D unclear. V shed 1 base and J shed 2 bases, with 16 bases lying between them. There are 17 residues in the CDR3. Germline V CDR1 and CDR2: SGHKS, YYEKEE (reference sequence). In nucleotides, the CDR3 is TGTGCCAGCAGCTTGTTGGGTCGCCCGGCGGGCAATCAGCCCCAGCATTTT. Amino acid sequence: CASSLLGRPAGNQPQHF.

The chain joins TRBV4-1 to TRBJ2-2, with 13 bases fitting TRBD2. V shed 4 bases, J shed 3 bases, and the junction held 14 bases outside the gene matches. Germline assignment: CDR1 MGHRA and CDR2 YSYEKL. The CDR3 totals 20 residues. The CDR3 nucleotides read TGCGCCAGCAGCCCGCCAGCCGGACTAGCGGGAGAACGGGACACCGGGGAGCTGTTTTTT. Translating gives CASSPPAGLAGERDTGELFF.

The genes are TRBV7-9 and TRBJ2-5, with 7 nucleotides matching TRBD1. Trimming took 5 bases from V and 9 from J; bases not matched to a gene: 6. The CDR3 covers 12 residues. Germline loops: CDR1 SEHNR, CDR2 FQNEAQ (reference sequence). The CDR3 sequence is CASSPDRVSQYF. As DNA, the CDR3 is TGTGCCAGCAGCCCCGACAGGGTTTCCCAGTACTTC.

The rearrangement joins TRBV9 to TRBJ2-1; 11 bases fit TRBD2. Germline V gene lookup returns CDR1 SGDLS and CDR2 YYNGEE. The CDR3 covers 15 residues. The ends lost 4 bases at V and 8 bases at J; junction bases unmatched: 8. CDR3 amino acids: CASSRRLAGFDEQFF. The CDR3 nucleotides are TGTGCCAGCAGCCGGAGACTAGCGGGATTCGATGAGCAGTTCTTC.

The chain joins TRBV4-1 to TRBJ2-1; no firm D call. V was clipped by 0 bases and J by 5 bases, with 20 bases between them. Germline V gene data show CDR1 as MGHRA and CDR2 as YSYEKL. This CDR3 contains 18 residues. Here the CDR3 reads CASSQDIGRRPWDNEQFF. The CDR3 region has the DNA TGCGCCAGCAGCCAAGATATTGGACGGCGGCCTTGGGACAATGAGCAGTTCTTC.

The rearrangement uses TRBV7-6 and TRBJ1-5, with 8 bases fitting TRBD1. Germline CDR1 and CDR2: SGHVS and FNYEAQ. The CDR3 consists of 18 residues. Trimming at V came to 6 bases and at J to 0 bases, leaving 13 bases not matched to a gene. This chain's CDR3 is CASRQDREGSNSNQPQHF. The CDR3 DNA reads TGTGCCAGCAGACAGGACAGGGAAGGTTCAAATAGCAATCAGCCCCAGCATTTT. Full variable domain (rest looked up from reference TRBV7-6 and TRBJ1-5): GAGVSQSPRYKVTKRGQDVALRCDPISGHVSLYWYRQALGQGPEFLTYFNYEAQQDKSGLPNDRFSAERPEGSISTLTIQRTEQRDSAMYRCASRQDREGSNSNQPQHFGDGTRLSIL.

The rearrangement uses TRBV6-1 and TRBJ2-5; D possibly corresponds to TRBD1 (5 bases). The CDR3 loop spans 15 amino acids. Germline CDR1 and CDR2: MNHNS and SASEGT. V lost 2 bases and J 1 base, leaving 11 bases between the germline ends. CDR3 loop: CASSERWGGQETQYF. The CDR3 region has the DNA TGTGCCAGCAGTGAACGGTGGGGCGGCCAAGAGACCCAGTACTTC.

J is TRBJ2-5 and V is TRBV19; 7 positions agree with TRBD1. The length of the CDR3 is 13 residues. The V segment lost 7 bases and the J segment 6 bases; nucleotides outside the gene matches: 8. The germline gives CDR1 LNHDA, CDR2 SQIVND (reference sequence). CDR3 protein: CASTQDREKTQYF. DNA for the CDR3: TGTGCCAGTACCCAAGACAGGGAAAAGACCCAGTACTTC.

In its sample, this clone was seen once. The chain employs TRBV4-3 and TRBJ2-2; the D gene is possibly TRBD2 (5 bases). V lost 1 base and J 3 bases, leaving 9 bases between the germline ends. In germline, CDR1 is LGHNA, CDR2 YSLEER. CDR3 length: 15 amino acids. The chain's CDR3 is CASSQVRTDTGELFF. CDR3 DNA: TGCGCCAGCAGCCAAGTCAGGACTGACACCGGGGAGCTGTTTTTT.

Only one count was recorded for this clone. The DNA of the CDR3 is TGTGCCAGCAGCCCAACGACAATCACTAATGAAAAACTGTTTTTT. Translating gives CASSPTTITNEKLFF. This chain connects TRBV7-8 to TRBJ1-4; D unresolved. The CDR3 has 15 amino acids. V shed 5 bases and J shed 2 bases, with 12 bases lying between them. Germline V CDR1 and CDR2: SGHVS, FQNEAQ.

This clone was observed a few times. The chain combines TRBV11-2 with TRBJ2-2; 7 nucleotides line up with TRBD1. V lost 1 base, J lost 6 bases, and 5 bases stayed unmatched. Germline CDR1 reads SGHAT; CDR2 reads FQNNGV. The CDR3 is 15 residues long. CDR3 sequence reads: CASSLVWQGAGELFF. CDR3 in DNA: TGTGCCAGCAGCTTAGTATGGCAGGGGGCCGGGGAGCTGTTTTTT.

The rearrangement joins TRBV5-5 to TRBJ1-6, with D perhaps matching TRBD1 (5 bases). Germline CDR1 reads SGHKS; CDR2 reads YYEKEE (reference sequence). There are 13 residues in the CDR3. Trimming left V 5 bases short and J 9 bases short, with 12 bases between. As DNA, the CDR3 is TGTGCCAGCAGGGGGACCACGGGTTCACCCCTCCACTTT. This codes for CASRGTTGSPLHF.

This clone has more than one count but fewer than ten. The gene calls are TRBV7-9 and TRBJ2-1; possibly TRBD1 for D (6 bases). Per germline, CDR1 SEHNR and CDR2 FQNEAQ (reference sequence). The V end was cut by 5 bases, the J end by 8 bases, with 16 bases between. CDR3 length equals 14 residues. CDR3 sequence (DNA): TGTGCCAGCAGCCCGCACAGGGTCAAAGATGAGCAGTTCTTC. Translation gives CASSPHRVKDEQFF. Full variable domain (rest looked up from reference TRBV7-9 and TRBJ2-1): DTGVSQNPRHKITKRGQNVTFRCDPISEHNRLYWYRQTLGQGPEFLTYFQNEAQLEKSRLLSDRFSAERPKGSFSTLEIQRTEQGDSAMYLCASSPHRVKDEQFFGPGTRLTVL.

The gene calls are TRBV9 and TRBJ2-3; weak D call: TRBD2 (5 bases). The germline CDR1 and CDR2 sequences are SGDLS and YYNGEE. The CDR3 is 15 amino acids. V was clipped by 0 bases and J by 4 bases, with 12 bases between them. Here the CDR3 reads CASSVVERAADTQYF. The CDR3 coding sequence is TGTGCCAGCAGCGTAGTAGAGCGAGCGGCAGATACGCAGTATTTT.

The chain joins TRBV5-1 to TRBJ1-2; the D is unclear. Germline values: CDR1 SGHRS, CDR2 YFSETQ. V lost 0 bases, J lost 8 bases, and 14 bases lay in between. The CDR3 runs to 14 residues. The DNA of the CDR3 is TGCGCCAGCAGCTTGGACAGTACCCTGGGAGGCTACACCTTC. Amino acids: CASSLDSTLGGYTF.

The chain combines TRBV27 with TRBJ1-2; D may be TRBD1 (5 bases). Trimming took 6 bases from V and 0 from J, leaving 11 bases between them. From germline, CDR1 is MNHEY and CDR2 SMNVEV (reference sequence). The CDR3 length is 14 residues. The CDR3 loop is CASSTGLSNYGYTF. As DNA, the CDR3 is TGTGCCAGCAGCACAGGACTTTCTAACTATGGCTACACCTTC.

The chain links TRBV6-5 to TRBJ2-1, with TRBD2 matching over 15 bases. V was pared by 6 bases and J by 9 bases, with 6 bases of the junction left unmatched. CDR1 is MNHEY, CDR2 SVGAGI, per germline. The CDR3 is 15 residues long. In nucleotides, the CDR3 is TGTGCCAGCAGCCAGGGACTAGCGGGAGGTTTTGAGCAGTTCTTC. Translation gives CASSQGLAGGFEQFF.

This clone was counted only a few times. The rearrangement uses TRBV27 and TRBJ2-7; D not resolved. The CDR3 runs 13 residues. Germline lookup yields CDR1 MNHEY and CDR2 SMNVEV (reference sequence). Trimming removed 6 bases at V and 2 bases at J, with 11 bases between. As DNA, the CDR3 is TGTGCCAGCAGACCTGGATCCGCCTACGAGCAGTACTTC. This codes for CASRPGSAYEQYF.

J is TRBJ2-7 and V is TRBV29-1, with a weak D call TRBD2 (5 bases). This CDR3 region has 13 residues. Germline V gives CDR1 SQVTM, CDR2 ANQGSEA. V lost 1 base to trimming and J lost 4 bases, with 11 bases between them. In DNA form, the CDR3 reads TGCAGCGTTGAAGGGCTAGCACGGTACGAGCAGTACTTC. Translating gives CSVEGLARYEQYF.

The chain's CDR3 is CASTPDGAAGNTIYF. The CDR3 bases are TGTGCCAGCACCCCGGATGGGGCGGCTGGAAACACCATATATTTT. The chain uses TRBV4-2 and TRBJ1-3, with D tentatively TRBD1 (5 bases). This CDR3 is 15 amino acids long. V lost 7 bases and J 2 bases, leaving 15 bases between the germline ends. CDR1 is LGHNA, CDR2 YNFKEQ, per germline.

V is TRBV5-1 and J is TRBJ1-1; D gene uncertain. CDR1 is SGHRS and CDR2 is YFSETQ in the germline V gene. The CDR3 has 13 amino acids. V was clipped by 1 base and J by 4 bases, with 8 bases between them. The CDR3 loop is CASSLTTSTEAFF. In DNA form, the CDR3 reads TGCGCCAGCAGCTTGACGACGAGCACTGAAGCTTTCTTT.

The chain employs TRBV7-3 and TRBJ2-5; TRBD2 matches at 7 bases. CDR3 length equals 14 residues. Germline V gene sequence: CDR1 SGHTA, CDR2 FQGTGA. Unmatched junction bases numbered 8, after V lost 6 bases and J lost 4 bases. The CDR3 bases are TGTGCCAGCAGTCACGGGGGGAATCGAGAGACCCAGTACTTC. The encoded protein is CASSHGGNRETQYF.

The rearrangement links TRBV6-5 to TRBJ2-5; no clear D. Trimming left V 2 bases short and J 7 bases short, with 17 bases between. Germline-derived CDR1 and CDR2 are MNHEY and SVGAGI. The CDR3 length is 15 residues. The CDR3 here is CASSYEGNRAGTQYF. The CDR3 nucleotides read TGTGCCAGCAGTTACGAAGGGAACAGAGCCGGGACCCAGTACTTC.

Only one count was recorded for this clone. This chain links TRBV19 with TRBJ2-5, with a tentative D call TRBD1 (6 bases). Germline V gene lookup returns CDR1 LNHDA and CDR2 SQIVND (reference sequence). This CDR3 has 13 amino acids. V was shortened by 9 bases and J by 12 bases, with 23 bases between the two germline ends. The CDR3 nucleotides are TGTGCCAGCACAAAATCAGGGGTACCTCGCAAGTACTTC. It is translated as CASTKSGVPRKYF.